Detailed here is one TCR beta chain. TCRdb processed the 5' RACE reads anew with MiXCR; each CDR3 protein has one entry. The sample contains some 120,000 distinct CDR3 sequences, approximately 5.9% of which appear only once. The data stem from a study of T-cell memory formation after mild COVID-19. Study-level background: Clusters were largely donor specific.

V lost 4 bases, J lost 4 bases, and 14 bases lay in between. Germline loops: CDR1 SGHRS, CDR2 YFSETQ. The CDR3 loop spans 14 amino acids. The chain employs TRBV5-1 and TRBJ1-2, with a tentative D call TRBD1 (5 bases). Sequencing was performed on PBMCs or a T cell subset sorted from them (not recorded which). The clonotype originates from an adult woman who had mild COVID-19 (a few samples of this study predate the infection). Cell type and time point are not known. DNA of the CDR3: TGCGCCAGCAGCCCGTCGGGACTGAGCTATGGCTACACCTTC. Encoded protein: CASSPSGLSYGYTF.